This TCR beta chain was observed in a study of STAT5B mutations in CD4+ large granular lymphocyte leukemia. Study-level points and caveats: Approximately 25% of private leukemic clonotypes occurred rarely in other patients' non-leukemic repertoires. Compared with healthy controls (2/35), patient top clones favored TRBV06 (8/27). The CD4+ versus CD8+ T-LGLL clonality difference may reflect limited sample size.

This CDR3 region has 16 residues. V lost 4 bases to trimming and J lost 3 bases; unmatched junction nucleotides: 6. CDR1 and CDR2 (germline): SGHRS, YFSETQ. Control samples were healthy donors' buffy coats. On this clone: The antigen is undetermined.

Sequenced by immunoSEQ multiplex PCR; TCRdb stores in-frame clones only, minus some. The sample has around 33,000 clones; roughly three quarters are singletons. The sequenced sample consisted of CD4+ T cells from blood buffy coats. This sequence was found in a human donor in good health. The gene calls are TRBV5-1 and TRBJ2-6, with TRBD1 matching over 8 bases. This chain's CDR3 is CASSDGQGGGANVLTF. DNA for the CDR3: TGCGCCAGCAGCGACGGACAGGGCGGTGGGGCCAACGTCCTGACTTTC. Combining the CDR3 with reference TRBV5-1 and TRBJ2-6 gives the whole variable domain KAGVTQTPRYLIKTRGQQVTLSCSPISGHRSVSWYQQTPGQGLQFLFEYFSETQRNKGNFPGRFSGRQFSNSRSEMNVSTLELGDSALYLCASSDGQGGGANVLTFGAGSRLTVL.